The rows below give T cell receptor beta chains drawn from one sample of a study of T cell responses to AZD1222 COVID-19 vaccine. Libraries were prepared by immunoSEQ multiplex PCR; TCRdb keeps only in-frame clonotypes and omits some of them. The sample shows 150,000 to 200,000 clones, 85% to 90% of them seen only once. The sequencing used peripheral blood, collected 28 days after the second AZD1222 dose. All receptors derive from an adult who received the AZD1222 COVID-19 vaccine. Each CDR3 is given with its conserved first and last residue. D genes are given only for firm matches. Expanded clones are given a class, and other clones once, few, many or no size at all.

j_gene | abundance | len | d_gene | v_gene | CDR3nt | CDR3aa
TRBJ2-3 | . | 13 | . | TRBV5-6 | TGTGCCAGCAGCCCCGTGGGGGGAGATACGCAGTATTTT | CASSPVGGDTQYF
TRBJ2-5 | . | 12 | TRBD1 | TRBV11-2 | TGTGCCAGCAGCCCTCGGGACAGGACCCAGTACTTC | CASSPRDRTQYF
TRBJ1-4 | . | 15 | . | TRBV4-2 | TGTGCCAGCAGCCACAGGGGTCTCCATAATGAAAAACTGTTTTTT | CASSHRGLHNEKLFF
TRBJ1-5 | . | 15 | . | TRBV6-5 | TGTGCCAGCACCCGAGGGGGGAGCAGCAATCAGCCCCAGCATTTT | CASTRGGSSNQPQHF
TRBJ2-3 | . | 14 | . | TRBV9 | TGTGCCAGCAGCCCAGGGGGGCCAGGAGATACGCAGTATTTT | CASSPGGPGDTQYF
TRBJ2-1 | . | 20 | . | TRBV7-6 | TGTGCCAGCAGCTTGGGACCGCTGGACAGACTTGGGACCGGGCTCAATGAGCAGTTCTTC | CASSLGPLDRLGTGLNEQFF
TRBJ2-7 | . | 13 | . | TRBV6-5 | TGTGCCAGCCTCAGGGGAGAGGCCTACGAGCAGTACTTC | CASLRGEAYEQYF
TRBJ1-5 | few | 12 | . | TRBV10-3 | TGTGCCATCAGTGAAGGTAATCAGCCCCAGCATTTT | CAISEGNQPQHF
TRBJ2-7 | . | 15 | TRBD2 | TRBV9 | TGTGCCAGCAGTAAGAAAAGCGGGGCGGGAGGCGAGCAGTACTTC | CASSKKSGAGGEQYF
TRBJ1-4 | . | 12 | TRBD1 | TRBV6-1 | TGTGCCAGCACCCACAAGGGGGCCCTGGTGTTTTTT | CASTHKGALVFF
TRBJ1-4 | few | 13 | . | TRBV14 | TGTGCCAGCAGCCGGAGTATTAATGAAAAACTGTTTTTT | CASSRSINEKLFF
TRBJ2-3 | medium-sized | 12 | . | TRBV27 | TGTGCCAGCAGTTTCCAGGCAGATACGCAGTATTTT | CASSFQADTQYF
TRBJ1-6 | . | 13 | . | TRBV7-8 | TGTGCCAGCAGCCCAACACGACAGGCACCCCTCCACTTT | CASSPTRQAPLHF
TRBJ2-2 | once | 15 | TRBD2 | TRBV7-8 | TGTGCCAGCAGCGGTAGCGGGGGGCCCACCGGGGAGCTGTTTTTT | CASSGSGGPTGELFF
TRBJ2-7 | . | 14 | TRBD1 | TRBV7-3 | TGTGCCAGCAGCTTAACAGGGGGCAGCTACGAGCAGTACTTC | CASSLTGGSYEQYF
TRBJ1-2 | few | 15 | . | TRBV13 | TGTGCCAGCAGCTTAGGATGGGTAGGGGACTATGGCTACACCTTC | CASSLGWVGDYGYTF
TRBJ2-3 | . | 17 | TRBD2 | TRBV27 | TGTGCCAGCAGTGCAATTAGCGGGGGAACAAGCACAGATACGCAGTATTTT | CASSAISGGTSTDTQYF
TRBJ2-5 | . | 13 | . | TRBV9 | TGTGCCAGCAGCCTCATGAGCGGGGAGACCCAGTACTTC | CASSLMSGETQYF
TRBJ1-2 | . | 14 | TRBD1 | TRBV7-8 | TGTGCCAGCAGCTCGACCAGGGGGCAGGATGGCTACACCTTC | CASSSTRGQDGYTF
TRBJ2-2 | . | 13 | . | TRBV7-3 | TGTGCCAGCAGCTCGACAGTTACCGGGGAGCTGTTTTTT | CASSSTVTGELFF
TRBJ2-7 | . | 14 | . | TRBV5-1 | TGCGCCAGCAGCTTGAGTAACAGGGACTACGAGCAGTACTTC | CASSLSNRDYEQYF
TRBJ2-7 | once | 14 | . | TRBV28 | TGTGCCAGCAGTCCTTCTTCCACCCGATACGAGCAGTACTTC | CASSPSSTRYEQYF
TRBJ1-4 | . | 13 | TRBD1 | TRBV19 | TGTGCCAGTAGCCTGGACAGGGAAGAAAAACTGTTTTTT | CASSLDREEKLFF
TRBJ2-7 | . | 15 | TRBD1 | TRBV4-1 | TGCGCCAGCAGCCAGAGACAGGGATCCTCCTACGAGCAGTACTTC | CASSQRQGSSYEQYF
TRBJ2-2 | . | 15 | TRBD2 | TRBV6-2/TRBV6-3 | TGTGCCAGCAGTTACTGGCGGGGGGCCACCGGGGAGCTGTTTTTT | CASSYWRGATGELFF
TRBJ2-6 | . | 15 | . | TRBV15 | TGTGCCACCAGCAGAGATCTGTCGGGGGCCAACGTCCTGACTTTC | CATSRDLSGANVLTF
TRBJ1-2 | once | 14 | . | TRBV6-5 | TGTGCCAGCAGTTATGGGCGGGGGCACTATGGCTACACCTTC | CASSYGRGHYGYTF
TRBJ2-2 | . | 13 | . | TRBV29-1 | TGCAGCGTTGATAGCTCGAACACCGGGGAGCTGTTTTTT | CSVDSSNTGELFF
TRBJ1-5 | once | 14 | TRBD1 | TRBV2 | TGTGCCAGCTCATCACAGGGGCTGGATCAGCCCCAGCATTTT | CASSSQGLDQPQHF
TRBJ2-2 | . | 18 | TRBD2 | TRBV5-1 | TGCGCCAGCAGCTTTGACCCGCCTAGCGGGGGGCCAACCGGGGAGCTGTTTTTT | CASSFDPPSGGPTGELFF
TRBJ1-4 | once | 15 | . | TRBV27 | TGTGCCAGCAGCCTAAGGACAGCCCAATCGGAAAAACTGTTTTTT | CASSLRTAQSEKLFF
TRBJ2-1 | . | 13 | TRBD1 | TRBV30 | TGTGCCTGGACACCACAGGGGCCTGGTGAGCAGTTCTTC | CAWTPQGPGEQFF
TRBJ1-5 | . | 13 | . | TRBV6-1 | TGTGCCAGCAGTGAAACTGTGGGACAGCCCCAGCATTTT | CASSETVGQPQHF
TRBJ1-3 | many | 13 | . | TRBV29-1 | TGCAGCGTTGGGGACGGCTCTGGAAACACCATATATTTT | CSVGDGSGNTIYF
TRBJ1-1 | . | 15 | . | TRBV7-9 | TGTGCCAGCAGCTTAAACGTGGGCGCGAACACTGAAGCTTTCTTT | CASSLNVGANTEAFF
TRBJ2-5 | . | 13 | . | TRBV2 | TGTGCCAGCATGCATAGACTCCAAGAGACCCAGTACTTC | CASMHRLQETQYF
TRBJ1-1 | . | 13 | . | TRBV6-6 | TGTGCCAGCGTACCGGGGCGCAACACTGAAGCTTTCTTT | CASVPGRNTEAFF
TRBJ2-3 | once | 15 | . | TRBV6-1 | TGTGCCAGCAGTGAAGCTCACACAGTCACAGATACGCAGTATTTT | CASSEAHTVTDTQYF
TRBJ2-4 | few | 13 | TRBD1 | TRBV6-1 | TGTGCCAGCAGTGAGACAGGGCAAAACATTCAGTACTTC | CASSETGQNIQYF
TRBJ1-2 | . | 14 | . | TRBV5-1 | TGCGCCAGCAGCTTGAGCAGGGCGAACTATGGCTACACCTTC | CASSLSRANYGYTF
TRBJ2-7 | . | 13 | . | TRBV7-9 | TGTGCCAGCAGCCTCCGGACGGGGGACGAGCAGTACTTC | CASSLRTGDEQYF
TRBJ2-7 | few | 14 | . | TRBV18 | TGTGCCAGCTCACCACCCGGGACAAATGACGAGCAGTACTTC | CASSPPGTNDEQYF
TRBJ1-3 | few | 15 | . | TRBV7-8 | TGTGCCAGCAGCTTAGGTGGAGGGGCCGGAAACACCATATATTTT | CASSLGGGAGNTIYF
TRBJ1-6 | . | 15 | . | TRBV15 | TGTGCCACCAGCAGAGCGCAGGGCAATAATTCACCCCTCCACTTT | CATSRAQGNNSPLHF
TRBJ2-5 | . | 13 | . | TRBV3-1/TRBV3-2 | TGTGCCAGCAGCCGGACTATCGAAGAGACCCAGTACTTC | CASSRTIEETQYF
TRBJ2-6 | . | 16 | . | TRBV7-2 | TGTGCCAGCAGCTTAGAAGGAACCTCTGGGGCCAACGTCCTGACTTTC | CASSLEGTSGANVLTF
TRBJ1-1 | once | 14 | . | TRBV5-1 | TGCGCCAGCAGCTTGGCCGGGCCAAACACTGAAGCTTTCTTT | CASSLAGPNTEAFF
TRBJ2-7 | . | 11 | . | TRBV3-1/TRBV3-2 | TGTGCCAGCAGCCGGACCTACGAGCAGTACTTC | CASSRTYEQYF
TRBJ1-1 | . | 16 | . | TRBV19 | TGTGCCAGCCCGCGGGGTTTAGGTTTCTTTGACACTGAAGCTTTCTTT | CASPRGLGFFDTEAFF
TRBJ1-6 | . | 14 | TRBD1 | TRBV7-2 | TGTGCCAGCACCTTCTGGACAGGGGGTTCACCCCTCCACTTT | CASTFWTGGSPLHF
TRBJ1-5 | . | 13 | . | TRBV30 | TGTGCCTGGAGTGGGACAGGCAATCAGCCCCAGCATTTT | CAWSGTGNQPQHF
TRBJ1-1 | . | 14 | . | TRBV5-6 | TGTGCCAGCAGCTTCCCAGGGCGAAACACTGAAGCTTTCTTT | CASSFPGRNTEAFF
TRBJ2-1 | . | 14 | TRBD1 | TRBV7-9 | TGTGCCAGCAGCTTGTCGACAGGGGACAATGAGCAGTTCTTC | CASSLSTGDNEQFF
TRBJ2-1 | . | 13 | . | TRBV4-3 | TGCGCCAGCAGCCAAGAAGTCGAGAATGAGCAGTTCTTC | CASSQEVENEQFF
TRBJ2-2 | . | 12 | . | TRBV24-1 | TGTGCCACCAGTGGGGTTTCCGGGGAGCTGTTTTTT | CATSGVSGELFF